Listed below are T cell receptor beta chains from one sample, sequenced in a study of shared clonotypes between healthy human individuals. The assay was immunoSEQ multiplex PCR, and TCRdb's table has in-frame clones only and misses some. The sample lists 2,500,000 or so clones; about nine tenths were seen once. Sequenced: naive CD4+ T cells from PBMCs. Every receptor here comes from a man aged 18 to 29 in good health. Some clones in this sample may be carry-over from other donors' samples. The CDR3 runs from the conserved cysteine through the conserved F or W. Each record gives: CDR3 protein, CDR3 DNA, D gene, clone size, V gene, J gene. A D gene is named only where the DNA matches it firmly. Rows give clone size only sometimes, using once, few, many, or a class for an expanded clone.

CDR3 protein: CASSAYLPSGGLDTQYF
CDR3 DNA: TGTGCCAGCAGCGCATATCTCCCTAGCGGGGGGTTGGATACGCAGTATTTT
D gene: TRBD2
clone size: NA
V gene: TRBV7-9
J gene: TRBJ2-3

CDR3 protein: CASSSTGGSNEKLFF
CDR3 DNA: TGCGCCAGCAGCTCAACAGGGGGAAGTAATGAAAAACTGTTTTTT
D gene: TRBD1
clone size: NA
V gene: TRBV5-1
J gene: TRBJ1-4

CDR3 protein: CASSFVGQEETQYF
CDR3 DNA: TGTGCCAGCAGCTTTGTAGGACAGGAAGAGACCCAGTACTTC
D gene: TRBD1
clone size: NA
V gene: TRBV5-6
J gene: TRBJ2-5

CDR3 protein: CASSPQGEETQYF
CDR3 DNA: TGTGCCAGCAGTCCCCAGGGAGAAGAGACCCAGTACTTC
D gene: NA
clone size: NA
V gene: TRBV2
J gene: TRBJ2-5

CDR3 protein: CASSLALGADSGNTIYF
CDR3 DNA: TGCGCCAGCAGCTTGGCCCTAGGGGCCGACTCTGGAAACACCATATATTTT
D gene: NA
clone size: NA
V gene: TRBV5-1
J gene: TRBJ1-3

CDR3 protein: CASRTLALSYEQYF
CDR3 DNA: TGTGCCAGCAGGACTCTAGCCCTCTCCTACGAGCAGTACTTC
D gene: NA
clone size: NA
V gene: TRBV28
J gene: TRBJ2-7

CDR3 protein: CASKHSGAYEQYF
CDR3 DNA: TGCGCCAGCAAACACTCCGGAGCCTACGAGCAGTACTTC
D gene: NA
clone size: NA
V gene: TRBV5-1
J gene: TRBJ2-7

CDR3 protein: CASSISRSYSEQFF
CDR3 DNA: TGTGCCAGTAGTATATCACGGTCATACAGTGAGCAGTTCTTC
D gene: NA
clone size: NA
V gene: TRBV19
J gene: TRBJ2-1

CDR3 protein: CASSVGLAGGGTGELFF
CDR3 DNA: TGTGCCAGCAGCGTAGGGCTAGCGGGAGGCGGTACCGGGGAGCTGTTTTTT
D gene: TRBD2
clone size: NA
V gene: TRBV9
J gene: TRBJ2-2

CDR3 protein: CASSPRQGILSYEQYF
CDR3 DNA: TGTGCCAGCAGTCCGAGACAGGGGATACTCTCCTACGAGCAGTACTTC
D gene: TRBD1
clone size: NA
V gene: TRBV27
J gene: TRBJ2-7

CDR3 protein: CASIRTGVTEAFF
CDR3 DNA: TGTGCCAGTATCCGGACAGGGGTCACTGAAGCTTTCTTT
D gene: TRBD1
clone size: NA
V gene: TRBV19
J gene: TRBJ1-1

CDR3 protein: CASSTRLNLMSNEQFF
CDR3 DNA: TGTGCCAGCAGCACCAGACTCAACCTCATGTCCAATGAGCAGTTCTTC
D gene: NA
clone size: NA
V gene: TRBV11-2
J gene: TRBJ2-1

CDR3 protein: CASSFGRYSGANVLTF
CDR3 DNA: TGCGCCAGCAGCTTCGGCAGGTACTCTGGGGCCAACGTCCTGACTTTC
D gene: NA
clone size: few
V gene: TRBV5-1
J gene: TRBJ2-6

CDR3 protein: CASAPGLLYGYTF
CDR3 DNA: TGCGCCAGCGCCCCGGGACTGCTCTATGGCTACACCTTC
D gene: NA
clone size: NA
V gene: TRBV5-1
J gene: TRBJ1-2

CDR3 protein: CASSPGIDSGNTIYF
CDR3 DNA: TGTGCCAGCTCACCAGGGATCGACTCTGGAAACACCATATATTTT
D gene: NA
clone size: NA
V gene: TRBV18
J gene: TRBJ1-3

CDR3 protein: CASSWGGTGIYEQYF
CDR3 DNA: TGTGCCAGCAGCTGGGGTGGGACAGGGATCTACGAGCAGTACTTC
D gene: TRBD1
clone size: NA
V gene: TRBV7-2
J gene: TRBJ2-7

CDR3 protein: CASSQVGTGNNQPQHF
CDR3 DNA: TGTGCCAGCAGCCAAGTCGGGACAGGAAACAATCAGCCCCAGCATTTT
D gene: TRBD1
clone size: NA
V gene: TRBV4-2
J gene: TRBJ1-5

CDR3 protein: CASSSRQGQYGYTF
CDR3 DNA: TGTGCCAGCAGCTCCCGACAGGGCCAGTATGGCTACACCTTC
D gene: NA
clone size: NA
V gene: TRBV12-1
J gene: TRBJ1-2

CDR3 protein: CASSITLAGTLDTQYF
CDR3 DNA: TGTGCCAGTAGTATAACGTTAGCGGGAACCCTCGATACGCAGTATTTT
D gene: TRBD2
clone size: NA
V gene: TRBV19
J gene: TRBJ2-3

CDR3 protein: CASSRDFSYEQYF
CDR3 DNA: TGTGCCAGCTCACGGGACTTCTCCTACGAGCAGTACTTC
D gene: NA
clone size: NA
V gene: TRBV18
J gene: TRBJ2-7

CDR3 protein: CASHKGDKLTDTQYF
CDR3 DNA: TGCGCCAGCCACAAGGGGGACAAACTCACAGATACGCAGTATTTT
D gene: NA
clone size: NA
V gene: TRBV5-1
J gene: TRBJ2-3

CDR3 protein: CASSQVYSGVLINEQFF
CDR3 DNA: TGCGCCAGCAGCCAAGTTTATTCAGGAGTACTAATAAATGAGCAGTTCTTC
D gene: NA
clone size: NA
V gene: TRBV4-3
J gene: TRBJ2-1

CDR3 protein: CASGPGAGNTIYF
CDR3 DNA: TGTGCCAGCGGCCCAGGGGCGGGAAACACCATATATTTT
D gene: NA
clone size: NA
V gene: TRBV27
J gene: TRBJ1-3

CDR3 protein: CASSLFHVVGSANEQYF
CDR3 DNA: TGTGCCAGCAGCTTATTCCATGTTGTAGGGTCAGCTAACGAGCAGTACTTC
D gene: NA
clone size: NA
V gene: TRBV7-2
J gene: TRBJ2-7

CDR3 protein: CASSSRVGTEAFF
CDR3 DNA: TGTGCCAGTAGTTCGAGGGTTGGCACTGAAGCTTTCTTT
D gene: NA
clone size: NA
V gene: TRBV19
J gene: TRBJ1-1

CDR3 protein: CASSRKELGTGDNQPQHF
CDR3 DNA: TGCGCCAGCAGCCGCAAGGAGCTCGGGACAGGCGATAATCAGCCCCAGCATTTT
D gene: TRBD1
clone size: NA
V gene: TRBV4-1
J gene: TRBJ1-5

CDR3 protein: CASSRGGLKNTIYF
CDR3 DNA: TGTGCCAGCAGTCGGGGGGGACTGAAAAACACCATATATTTT
D gene: NA
clone size: NA
V gene: TRBV28
J gene: TRBJ1-3

CDR3 protein: CASSNGWRTEAFF
CDR3 DNA: TGTGCCAGCAGTAATGGGTGGAGGACTGAAGCTTTCTTT
D gene: NA
clone size: NA
V gene: TRBV27
J gene: TRBJ1-1

CDR3 protein: CASSFLAGSSYEQYF
CDR3 DNA: TGTGCCAGCAGCTTTTTAGCGGGCAGCTCCTACGAGCAGTACTTC
D gene: TRBD2
clone size: once
V gene: TRBV5-4
J gene: TRBJ2-7

CDR3 protein: CSVEDLWYEGTQYF
CDR3 DNA: TGCAGCGTTGAAGATCTTTGGTACGAGGGGACGCAGTATTTT
D gene: NA
clone size: NA
V gene: TRBV29-1
J gene: TRBJ2-3

CDR3 protein: CASSYRDRNGYTF
CDR3 DNA: TGTGCCAGCAGTTACCGGGACAGGAATGGCTACACCTTC
D gene: TRBD1
clone size: NA
V gene: TRBV28
J gene: TRBJ1-2

CDR3 protein: CASSPLAEAGEQFF
CDR3 DNA: TGTGCCAGCTCACCCTTAGCGGAAGCTGGTGAGCAGTTCTTC
D gene: NA
clone size: NA
V gene: TRBV18
J gene: TRBJ2-1

CDR3 protein: CASSPQTGANTGELFF
CDR3 DNA: TGTGCCAGCAGCCCTCAGACAGGAGCCAACACCGGGGAGCTGTTTTTT
D gene: NA
clone size: NA
V gene: TRBV7-3
J gene: TRBJ2-2

CDR3 protein: CASRHGGETSGRGYNEQFF
CDR3 DNA: TGTGCCAGCAGGCACGGGGGGGAGACTAGCGGGAGAGGCTACAATGAGCAGTTCTTC
D gene: TRBD2
clone size: once
V gene: TRBV11-2
J gene: TRBJ2-1

CDR3 protein: CASSALTEAFF
CDR3 DNA: TGTGCCAGCAGTGCTCTGACTGAAGCTTTCTTT
D gene: NA
clone size: NA
V gene: TRBV6-6
J gene: TRBJ1-1

CDR3 protein: CASSLAAGGPDEQFF
CDR3 DNA: TGTGCCAGCAGCCTGGCGGCGGGAGGGCCGGATGAGCAGTTCTTC
D gene: TRBD2
clone size: NA
V gene: TRBV7-3
J gene: TRBJ2-1

CDR3 protein: CASSWGQGGSYTGELFF
CDR3 DNA: TGCGCCAGCAGTTGGGGACAGGGAGGTTCTTACACCGGGGAGCTGTTTTTT
D gene: TRBD1
clone size: NA
V gene: TRBV5-1
J gene: TRBJ2-2

CDR3 protein: CASSLAGTGGRDEQFF
CDR3 DNA: TGTGCCAGCAGCTTAGCCGGGACAGGGGGCAGGGATGAGCAGTTCTTC
D gene: TRBD1
clone size: NA
V gene: TRBV7-3
J gene: TRBJ2-1

CDR3 protein: CASSQMAGGITEAFF
CDR3 DNA: TGTGCCAGCAGCCAAATGGCAGGGGGAATCACTGAAGCTTTCTTT
D gene: TRBD1
clone size: NA
V gene: TRBV14
J gene: TRBJ1-1

CDR3 protein: CASTPRLGEEAEAFF
CDR3 DNA: TGTGCCAGTACCCCGAGGCTCGGGGAAGAGGCTGAAGCTTTCTTT
D gene: NA
clone size: NA
V gene: TRBV19
J gene: TRBJ1-1

CDR3 protein: CASSLDRISYNEQFF
CDR3 DNA: TGCGCCAGCAGCTTGGACCGGATCTCCTACAATGAGCAGTTCTTC
D gene: NA
clone size: NA
V gene: TRBV5-1
J gene: TRBJ2-1

CDR3 protein: CASSQDRLGSSYNSPLHF
CDR3 DNA: TGCGCCAGCAGCCAAGATCGCCTGGGCAGCTCCTATAATTCACCCCTCCACTTT
D gene: NA
clone size: NA
V gene: TRBV4-1
J gene: TRBJ1-6

CDR3 protein: CASSLMTGRFAEQYF
CDR3 DNA: TGTGCCAGCAGTTTAATGACAGGGAGGTTTGCGGAGCAGTACTTC
D gene: NA
clone size: NA
V gene: TRBV6-1
J gene: TRBJ2-7

CDR3 protein: CASSLEPGYTEAFF
CDR3 DNA: TGCGCCAGCAGCTTGGAGCCAGGGTACACTGAAGCTTTCTTT
D gene: NA
clone size: NA
V gene: TRBV5-1
J gene: TRBJ1-1

CDR3 protein: CASGEKDTGELFF
CDR3 DNA: TGTGCTAGTGGGGAGAAGGACACCGGGGAGCTGTTTTTT
D gene: NA
clone size: NA
V gene: TRBV12-5
J gene: TRBJ2-2

CDR3 protein: CAISALKTGPDTQYF
CDR3 DNA: TGTGCCATCAGCGCGTTGAAGACTGGACCAGATACGCAGTATTTT
D gene: NA
clone size: NA
V gene: TRBV10-3
J gene: TRBJ2-3

CDR3 protein: CASSYGVSTDTQYF
CDR3 DNA: TGTGCCAGCAGCTACGGAGTATCGACAGATACGCAGTATTTT
D gene: NA
clone size: NA
V gene: TRBV9
J gene: TRBJ2-3

CDR3 protein: CASTMSRDSSLYEQYF
CDR3 DNA: TGTGCCAGCACCATGTCGAGGGACAGTTCTCTCTACGAGCAGTACTTC
D gene: TRBD1
clone size: once
V gene: TRBV7-9
J gene: TRBJ2-7

CDR3 protein: CASAPSGPADTGELFF
CDR3 DNA: TGCGCCAGTGCACCCTCCGGGCCCGCGGACACCGGGGAGCTGTTTTTT
D gene: NA
clone size: once
V gene: TRBV5-1
J gene: TRBJ2-2

CDR3 protein: CASSLLVQGGTEAFF
CDR3 DNA: TGCGCCAGCAGCTTGCTTGTGCAGGGAGGTACTGAAGCTTTCTTT
D gene: NA
clone size: once
V gene: TRBV5-1
J gene: TRBJ1-1

CDR3 protein: CASSPGLAGPYEQYF
CDR3 DNA: TGCGCCAGCAGCCCGGGACTAGCGGGACCCTACGAGCAGTACTTC
D gene: TRBD2
clone size: NA
V gene: TRBV5-1
J gene: TRBJ2-7

CDR3 protein: CASNSGPGAIQYF
CDR3 DNA: TGTGCCAGCAATTCAGGGCCCGGGGCCATTCAGTACTTC
D gene: NA
clone size: NA
V gene: TRBV25-1
J gene: TRBJ2-4

CDR3 protein: CASSYQAGPNGYTF
CDR3 DNA: TGTGCCAGCAGTTACCAGGCAGGCCCCAATGGCTACACCTTC
D gene: NA
clone size: NA
V gene: TRBV6-5
J gene: TRBJ1-2

CDR3 protein: CASSSSPGELIYTF
CDR3 DNA: TGCGCCAGCAGCTCTTCGCCGGGGGAACTGATATACACCTTC
D gene: NA
clone size: NA
V gene: TRBV5-1
J gene: TRBJ1-2

CDR3 protein: CASSLTSGSREQYF
CDR3 DNA: TGTGCCAGCAGTTTGACTAGCGGGAGTCGCGAGCAGTACTTC
D gene: TRBD2
clone size: NA
V gene: TRBV28
J gene: TRBJ2-7

CDR3 protein: CASSEWDQPQHF
CDR3 DNA: TGTGCCAGCAGTGAATGGGATCAGCCCCAGCATTTT
D gene: NA
clone size: once
V gene: TRBV6-1
J gene: TRBJ1-5

CDR3 protein: CASSLGARGRTDTQYF
CDR3 DNA: TGTGCCAGCAGCTTAGGGGCGCGGGGCCGCACAGATACGCAGTATTTT
D gene: NA
clone size: NA
V gene: TRBV7-8
J gene: TRBJ2-3

CDR3 protein: CASSQAVQGAFGYTF
CDR3 DNA: TGCGCCAGCAGCCAGGCAGTACAGGGGGCCTTTGGCTACACCTTC
D gene: TRBD1
clone size: NA
V gene: TRBV4-3
J gene: TRBJ1-2

CDR3 protein: CASSHGQNTDTQYF
CDR3 DNA: TGTGCCAGCAGCCACGGACAGAACACAGATACGCAGTATTTT
D gene: NA
clone size: NA
V gene: TRBV13
J gene: TRBJ2-3